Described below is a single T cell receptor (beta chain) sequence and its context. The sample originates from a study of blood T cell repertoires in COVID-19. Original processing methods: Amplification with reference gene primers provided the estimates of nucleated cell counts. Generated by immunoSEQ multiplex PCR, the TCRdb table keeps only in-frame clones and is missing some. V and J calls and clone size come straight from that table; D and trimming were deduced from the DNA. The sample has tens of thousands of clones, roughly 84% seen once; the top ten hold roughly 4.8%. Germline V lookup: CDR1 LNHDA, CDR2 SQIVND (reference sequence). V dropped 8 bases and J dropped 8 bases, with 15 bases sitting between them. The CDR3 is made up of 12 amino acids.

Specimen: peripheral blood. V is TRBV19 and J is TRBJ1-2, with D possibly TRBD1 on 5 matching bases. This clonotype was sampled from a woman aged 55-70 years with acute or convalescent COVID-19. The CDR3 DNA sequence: TGTGCCAGTGGGGGGGTCTACTGGGGCTACACCTTC. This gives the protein CASGGVYWGYTF.